One and the same sample provided the 5 T cell receptor beta chains below, sequenced in a study of beta chain features in type 1 diabetes. Study findings and constraints: Significant though moderate, a shortening of TCRB CDR3s appeared in all four CD4+ subsets of Type 1 diabetes patients.

These receptors lack a known antigen. Investigators reverse transcribed all isolated RNA, so they sequenced expressed TCRB transcripts. Assay used: immunoSEQ multiplex PCR; TCRdb lists only in-frame clones, some missing. The repertoire holds 300,000 to 350,000 clones, with about 13% as singletons. Input material: naive CD4+ T cells from blood. All receptors come from a woman under 30 with type 1 diabetes.

The V and J genes are TRBV7-2 and TRBJ2-7, with 12 bases fitting TRBD1. Germline trimming cut 3 bases from V and 4 bases from J; bases unmatched to any gene: 4. Germline V gives CDR1 SGHTA, CDR2 FQGNSA. CDR3 length equals 15 residues. CDR3 protein: CASSFKGQGAYEQYF. Written as DNA, the CDR3 is TGTGCCAGCAGCTTTAAGGGACAGGGGGCTTACGAGCAGTACTTC.

The chain joins TRBV7-9 to TRBJ1-2, with D possibly matching TRBD1 (6 bases). Germline V gene data show CDR1 as SEHNR and CDR2 as FQNEAQ (reference sequence). This CDR3 is built from 15 residues. V was pared by 1 base and J by 2 bases, with 11 bases between. The CDR3 DNA reads as TGTGCCAGCAGCTTAGGACAGGTAGCGAACTATGGCTACACCTTC. Protein sequence: CASSLGQVANYGYTF.

In this sample, this clone turned up a few times. The V call is TRBV5-1, the J call TRBJ2-5, with TRBD2 as a possible D gene (6 bases). Trimming took off 1 base at V and 1 base at J, with 8 bases between the two ends. The CDR3 runs 14 residues. Germline values: CDR1 SGHRS, CDR2 YFSETQ. The CDR3 reads CASSLHSGQETQYF. DNA of the CDR3: TGCGCCAGCAGCTTGCATAGCGGCCAAGAGACCCAGTACTTC.

This clone was counted a few times. V usage is TRBV7-2 and J usage is TRBJ1-1; no definite D call. This CDR3 has 15 residues. Germline CDR1 is SGHTA and CDR2 is FQGNSA. The germline V and J ends were trimmed by 5 bases and 4 bases, with 17 bases remaining between them. In nucleotides, the CDR3 is TGTGCCAGCAGCCCCGGAGGGCAGCGCGGCACTGAAGCTTTCTTT. Its translation: CASSPGGQRGTEAFF.

This clone was seen a few times. V is TRBV2 and J is TRBJ2-7, with a tentative D call TRBD1 (6 bases). The CDR3 spans 14 residues. V shed 6 bases and J shed 1 base, with 13 bases lying between them. The germline gives CDR1 SNHLY, CDR2 FYNNEI. CDR3 region: CASRGQSQSYEQYF. CDR3 sequence (DNA): TGTGCCAGCAGAGGACAGTCTCAATCCTACGAGCAGTACTTC.